One TCR beta chain is described in this entry. Its target is not known. The data are from a study of CD4 T cells in relation to SARS-CoV-2 and coronaviruses. As for the study in general: Shared crossreactive spike epitopes were mapped to their HLA restriction.

Only in-frame clones appear in the TCRdb table, and some are missing; sequencing was by immunoSEQ multiplex PCR. Of 35,000 to 40,000 clones in the sample, roughly 88% were seen once. Study conclusions and caveats: Roughly 65% of donors had memory CD4+ clonotypes crossrecognizing SARS-CoV-2 and common cold coronavirus spike.

The V gene lost 3 bases and the J gene lost 5 bases, with 6 bases spanning the gap. The CDR3 sequence is 12 residues long. This chain connects TRBV12-3 or TRBV12-4 to TRBJ2-3; D is perhaps TRBD1 (6 bases). This TCR derives from an adult with COVID-19. The source material was memory CD4+ T cells from PBMCs. The CDR3: CASSFRGDTQYF. Here the CDR3 DNA reads TGTGCCAGCAGTTTCAGGGGAGATACGCAGTATTTT.